This TCR beta chain is from a study of shared clonotypes between healthy human individuals. The V gene end was trimmed by 5 bases and the J gene end by 2 bases; junction bases not matched to a gene: 9. The germline CDR1 and CDR2 sequences are SEHNR and FQNEAQ (reference sequence). The CDR3 covers 15 residues. The assay was carried out at the deep level. Libraries were prepared by immunoSEQ multiplex PCR; TCRdb keeps only in-frame clonotypes and omits some of them. The sample consists of under 2,000,000 clones, just under 95% of them appearing once. The naive CD8 fraction comprised CD45RO-negative cells positively selected for CCR7 and excluded terminally differentiated effector memory CD45RA+ cells.

Material: naive CD8+ T cells sorted from blood. This receptor was identified in a man between 18 and 35 years old in good health. The chain uses TRBV7-9 and TRBJ2-7; the match to TRBD2 covers 7 bases. CDR3 sequence: CASSPSGTITYEQYF. The CDR3 DNA is TGTGCCAGCAGCCCTTCCGGGACTATAACCTACGAGCAGTACTTC.